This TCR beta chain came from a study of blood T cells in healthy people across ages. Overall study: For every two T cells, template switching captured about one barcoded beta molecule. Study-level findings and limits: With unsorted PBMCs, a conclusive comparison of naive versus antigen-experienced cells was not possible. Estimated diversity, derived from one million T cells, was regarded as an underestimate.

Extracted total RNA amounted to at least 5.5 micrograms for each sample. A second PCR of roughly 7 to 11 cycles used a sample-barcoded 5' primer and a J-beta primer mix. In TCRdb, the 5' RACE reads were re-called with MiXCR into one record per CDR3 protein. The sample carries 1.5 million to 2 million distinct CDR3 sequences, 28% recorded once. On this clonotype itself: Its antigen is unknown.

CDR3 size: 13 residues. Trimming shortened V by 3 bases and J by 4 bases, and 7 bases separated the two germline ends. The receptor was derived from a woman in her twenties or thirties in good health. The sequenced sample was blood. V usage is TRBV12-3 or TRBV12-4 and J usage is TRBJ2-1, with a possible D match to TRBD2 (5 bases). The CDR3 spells CASSFWEYNEQFF. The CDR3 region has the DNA TGTGCCAGCAGTTTTTGGGAGTACAATGAGCAGTTCTTC.